The present TCR beta chain was sequenced within a study of cytomegalovirus exposure and HLA in healthy donors. Study-level background: Of the donors genotyped, approximately 400 in all, about 82% fell in the Caucasian-associated ancestry cluster.

Looked up from germline, CDR1 is LNHDA and CDR2 is SQIVND (reference sequence). The CDR3 runs to 16 residues. Trimming cost V 1 base and J 0 bases, with 10 bases left between them. Study observations and caveats: CMV serostatus was the only recorded immune exposure for donors. Sequencing depth across donors, presence/absence analyses assumed, was roughly uniform.

For this clone: As yet, its antigen is unknown.

Primers: 60 Vbeta forward and 13 Jbeta reverse. In the original workflow: Counted up in a later analysis, unique TCR beta chains came to some 72 million, with around 10 million shared. Sequenced by immunoSEQ multiplex PCR; TCRdb stores in-frame clones only, minus some. V, J and clone size are taken as reported in that table, and D and trimming were inferred from the DNA itself. In the table there are over 85,000 clones, approximately 79% of which are singletons. The V call is TRBV19, the J call TRBJ2-1; possible D gene TRBD1, 6 bases. This TCR came from a man aged 30-40 years in good health and CMV-seropositive. Sequenced sample: PBMCs. The CDR3 coding sequence is TGTGCCAGTAGTATAGGGGGCAGGGGCTCCTACAATGAGCAGTTCTTC. This encodes CASSIGGRGSYNEQFF.